A single sample is the source of the 24 T cell receptor beta chains below, sequenced in a study of Ad26.COV2.S vaccination and SARS-CoV-2 variants (dated by TCRdb to the early 2020s). Library preparation was by the immunoSEQ multiplex PCR assay. In TCRdb, the immuneACCESS table is reduced to in-frame sequences with V and J assigned. These tables do not hold every clone; where another copy was compared, an unresolved V gene accounts for under half, and the others remain unexplained. The sample data list some 340,000 clones, and just over 85% of these were observed just once. 1.9% of the sample is taken by the ten largest. The treatment or condition label of this sample denotes: roughly 18 received Ad26.COV2.S at low or high dose, single or two shots; roughly five received placebo; per-sample allocation not given. Repertoires of vaccine and placebo recipients were sequenced from samples taken on day 63 after the first injection.

The input for sequencing was peripheral blood, taken in a trial of Ad26.COV2.S vaccine versus placebo. The receptors were sampled from a person between 18 and 59 years old who received the Ad26.COV2.S COVID-19 vaccine or a placebo.

The CDR3 DNA reads as TGTGCCATCAGTGACCCCGGTCGGATAAGCAATCAGCCCCAGCATTTT. Its translation is CAISDPGRISNQPQHF. The chain has TRBV10-3 and TRBJ1-5; no clear D. Germline assignment: CDR1 ENHRY and CDR2 SYGVKD. Trimming removed 3 bases from V and 1 base from J, with 13 bases in between. The CDR3 runs to 16 residues.

The chain combines TRBV9 with TRBJ1-2; 7 nucleotides line up with TRBD1. The V gene end was trimmed by 4 bases and the J gene end by 8 bases; junction bases not matched to a gene: 11. The CDR3 spans 14 residues. In germline, CDR1 is SGDLS, CDR2 YYNGEE. CDR3 DNA: TGTGCCAGCAGCCCCAGGGACAGCGAATGGGGCTACACCTTC. This gives the protein CASSPRDSEWGYTF.

Turning to this clone: Different DNA sequences within this sample yield the same CDR3. This rearrangement joins TRBV7-2 to TRBJ1-1; no definite D call. This CDR3 has 13 residues. Trimming took 5 bases from V and 1 from J, leaving 8 bases between them. CDR1 is SGHTA and CDR2 is FQGNSA in the germline V gene. The CDR3 DNA follows: TGTGCCAGCAGCATACAAGAGAACACTGAAGCTTTCTTT. It codes for CASSIQENTEAFF.

This rearrangement joins TRBV5-1 to TRBJ2-3; TRBD2 aligns across 13 bases. The CDR3 spans 16 residues. Germline-derived CDR1 and CDR2 are SGHRS and YFSETQ. J was trimmed by 9 bases and V by 4 bases; bases with no gene match: 11. Here the CDR3 DNA reads TGCGCCAGCAGCAGAACTAGCGGGGGGGCCGCTGGGACGCAGTATTTT. It specifies CASSRTSGGAAGTQYF.

This rearrangement joins TRBV5-4 to TRBJ2-1, with 8 bases identical to TRBD1. Germline V gives CDR1 SGHNT, CDR2 YYREEE (reference sequence). CDR3 length: 15 residues. Trimming at V came to 4 bases and at J to 7 bases, leaving 10 bases not matched to a gene. CDR3 in DNA: TGTGCCAGCAGCCTACGCCGGGACAGGAGGAATGAGCAGTTCTTC. Protein: CASSLRRDRRNEQFF.

The V gene is TRBV20-1, the J gene TRBJ1-5, with 7 positions matching TRBD1. With V trimmed by 3 bases and J by 2 bases, 4 bases remained unmatched. CDR3 length: 14 amino acids. The germline gives CDR1 DFQATT, CDR2 SNEGSKA (reference sequence). The CDR3 spells CSASPDRGNQPQHF. The DNA of the CDR3 is TGCAGTGCTAGTCCCGACAGGGGCAATCAGCCCCAGCATTTT.

J is TRBJ1-1 and V is TRBV3-1 (or the pseudogene TRBV3-2); no clear D gene. Germline V lookup: CDR1 LGHDT, CDR2 YNNKEL (reference sequence). Trimming took off 2 bases at V and 1 base at J, with 11 bases between the two ends. The CDR3 is 15 amino acids. CDR3 DNA sequence: TGTGCCAGCAGCCAATATGCCCGGAAGAACACTGAAGCTTTCTTT. It specifies CASSQYARKNTEAFF.

V usage is TRBV5-1 and J usage is TRBJ2-5; TRBD2 might be the D (5 bases). Trimming stripped 4 bases from V and 2 bases from J, with 9 bases between. The CDR3 totals 13 residues. Germline CDR1 SGHRS, CDR2 YFSETQ. CDR3 bases: TGCGCCAGCAGCCCTCCGGGGCAAGAGACCCAGTACTTC. Residues: CASSPPGQETQYF.

The gene calls are TRBV4-2 and TRBJ1-2, with 8 bases that match TRBD1. The CDR3 totals 17 residues. With V trimmed by 0 bases and J by 9 bases, 15 bases remained unmatched. Germline CDR1 is LGHNA and CDR2 is YNFKEQ. The CDR3 DNA sequence: TGTGCCAGCAGCCAAGATTGGGGAACAGGGGGAAATTTACGCTACACCTTC. Translated: CASSQDWGTGGNLRYTF.

The chain uses TRBV7-2 and TRBJ1-4; D perhaps matches TRBD1 (6 bases). V lost 5 bases, J lost 7 bases, and 14 bases lay in between. CDR1 is SGHTA, CDR2 FQGNSA, per germline. This CDR3 comprises 14 residues. The CDR3 sequence: CASSDLTGFEKLFF. CDR3 sequence (DNA): TGTGCCAGCAGCGACCTTACAGGGTTTGAAAAACTGTTTTTT.

This clone was seen just once. The chain links TRBV29-1 to TRBJ1-2; D call uncertain. The germline V and J ends were trimmed by 4 bases and 8 bases, with 11 bases remaining between them. This CDR3 contains 11 residues. The germline CDR1 and CDR2 sequences are SQVTM and ANQGSEA. CDR3 nucleotide sequence: TGCAGCGTTGTTGTCTCCCACGGCTACACCTTC. Translation gives CSVVVSHGYTF.

This chain joins TRBV6-5 and TRBJ1-1; perhaps TRBD1 as D (6 bases). V lost 4 bases and J 1 base, leaving 10 bases between the germline ends. CDR1 and CDR2 from the germline V gene are MNHEY and SVGAGI. The CDR3 runs to 14 residues. The CDR3 loop is CASSSGTKNTEAFF. CDR3 nucleotide sequence: TGTGCCAGCAGTTCCGGGACAAAGAACACTGAAGCTTTCTTT.

This clone was recorded a few times. The gene calls are TRBV30 and TRBJ1-1; D call uncertain. Trimming took off 3 bases at V and 0 bases at J, with 14 bases between the two ends. Germline V gene data show CDR1 as GTSNPN and CDR2 as SVGIG (reference sequence). The CDR3 loop spans 15 amino acids. The CDR3: CAWRLEGTMNTEAFF. The CDR3, as DNA: TGTGCCTGGAGGCTCGAAGGAACTATGAACACTGAAGCTTTCTTT.

This clone is a singleton in its sample. This chain uses TRBV11-2 with TRBJ2-5, with TRBD1 matching over 10 bases. CDR1 and CDR2 (germline): SGHAT, FQNNGV. Trimming took 0 bases from V and 4 from J; bases not matched to a gene: 8. This CDR3 is built from 17 residues. The CDR3 sequence: CASSLDYDRGLSETQYF. The CDR3 DNA is TGTGCCAGCAGCTTAGACTATGACAGGGGGCTTTCAGAGACCCAGTACTTC.

The J gene is TRBJ1-1, the V gene TRBV7-2; D gene unclear. Trimming cost V 4 bases and J 1 base, with 13 bases left between them. CDR3 length: 15 residues. The V gene's germline CDR1 is SGHTA and CDR2 FQGNSA. The DNA of the CDR3 is TGTGCCAGCAGCTCCGGAAGTAACCGGAACACTGAAGCTTTCTTT. As protein: CASSSGSNRNTEAFF.

The genes are TRBV14 and TRBJ1-1; D perhaps matches TRBD1 (5 bases). The CDR3 consists of 14 residues. Germline CDR1 is SGHDN and CDR2 is FVKESK. V was pared by 0 bases and J by 6 bases, with 11 bases between. CDR3 sequence reads: CASSQDWGTAEAFF. CDR3 nucleotide sequence: TGTGCCAGCAGCCAAGATTGGGGGACGGCTGAAGCTTTCTTT.

This clone was seen a few times. The chain is built from TRBV7-9 and TRBJ1-3; no clear D gene. Germline lookup yields CDR1 SEHNR and CDR2 FQNEAQ (reference sequence). Between the trimmed V and J ends, which lost 5 bases and 7 bases, there was a span of 9 bases. The CDR3 totals 12 residues. The CDR3 DNA reads TGTGCCAGCAGCCCTTTCGGGAACACCATATATTTT. Amino acid sequence: CASSPFGNTIYF.

Only a few counts were recorded for this clone. CDR3 in DNA: TGTGCCAGCAGCCCCCGGGAGGCCTTCGGGGAGCTGTTTTTT. Amino acids: CASSPREAFGELFF. This rearrangement joins TRBV13 to TRBJ2-2; 7 bases are shared with TRBD2. The germline CDR1 and CDR2 sequences are PRHDT and FYEKMQ (reference sequence). This CDR3 region has 14 residues. Trimming removed 5 bases from V and 7 bases from J; junction bases left unmatched: 7. Together with reference TRBV13 and TRBJ2-2, the CDR3 gives the full variable domain: AAGVIQSPRHLIKEKRETATLKCYPIPRHDTVYWYQQGPGQDPQFLISFYEKMQSDKGSIPDRFSAQQFSDYHSELNMSSLELGDSALYFCASSPREAFGELFFGEGSRLTVL.

V is TRBV6-5 and J is TRBJ2-3; D is perhaps TRBD2 (5 bases). The CDR3 covers 14 residues. With 8 bases removed from V and 5 bases from J, the gap between germline ends came to 17 bases. Per the germline V gene, CDR1 is MNHEY and CDR2 is SVGAGI. CDR3 region: CASGRDPTRDTQYF. CDR3 nucleotide sequence: TGTGCCAGCGGACGGGATCCGACCCGAGATACGCAGTATTTT.

The chain is built from TRBV25-1 and TRBJ2-7; 7 bases line up with TRBD1. There are 13 residues in the CDR3. Germline assignment: CDR1 MGHDK and CDR2 SYGVNS. Germline trimming cut 8 bases from V and 0 bases from J; bases unmatched to any gene: 4. The CDR3: CASGPGGSYEQYF. CDR3 bases: TGTGCCAGCGGCCCAGGGGGCTCCTACGAGCAGTACTTC.

In this sample, this clone turned up once. The chain recombines TRBV11-2 with TRBJ1-2; D call uncertain. Germline CDR1 reads SGHAT; CDR2 reads FQNNGV. The length of the CDR3 is 15 residues. The V end was cut by 1 base, the J end by 2 bases, with 11 bases between. The CDR3 coding sequence is TGTGCCAGCAGCTTAGGAGGAGGTTTGAACTATGGCTACACCTTC. This gives the protein CASSLGGGLNYGYTF.

The J gene is TRBJ2-5, the V gene TRBV5-1; 7 bases agree with TRBD2. Germline V CDR1 and CDR2: SGHRS, YFSETQ. Germline trimming cut 0 bases from V and 4 bases from J; bases unmatched to any gene: 6. The CDR3 is 15 amino acids. The CDR3 protein is CASSLGLAEGETQYF. The CDR3 DNA sequence: TGCGCCAGCAGCTTGGGACTAGCTGAGGGAGAGACCCAGTACTTC.

This CDR3 reads CASSSQVMNTEAFF. The CDR3 DNA is TGTGCCAGCAGCTCTCAGGTCATGAACACTGAAGCTTTCTTT. This chain connects TRBV5-4 to TRBJ1-1; D gene unclear. The germline V gene has CDR1 SGHNT and CDR2 YYREEE (reference sequence). The V end was cut by 3 bases, the J end by 0 bases, with 9 bases between. The CDR3 sequence is 14 residues long.

The chain recombines TRBV6-6 with TRBJ2-7; the match to TRBD1 covers 10 bases. This CDR3 contains 14 residues. V was pared by 5 bases and J by 4 bases, with 5 bases of the junction left unmatched. CDR1 and CDR2 from the germline V gene are MNHNY and SVGAGI (reference sequence). Here the CDR3 reads CASSATGGEYEQYF. Written as DNA, the CDR3 is TGTGCCAGCAGTGCGACAGGGGGCGAGTACGAGCAGTACTTC.